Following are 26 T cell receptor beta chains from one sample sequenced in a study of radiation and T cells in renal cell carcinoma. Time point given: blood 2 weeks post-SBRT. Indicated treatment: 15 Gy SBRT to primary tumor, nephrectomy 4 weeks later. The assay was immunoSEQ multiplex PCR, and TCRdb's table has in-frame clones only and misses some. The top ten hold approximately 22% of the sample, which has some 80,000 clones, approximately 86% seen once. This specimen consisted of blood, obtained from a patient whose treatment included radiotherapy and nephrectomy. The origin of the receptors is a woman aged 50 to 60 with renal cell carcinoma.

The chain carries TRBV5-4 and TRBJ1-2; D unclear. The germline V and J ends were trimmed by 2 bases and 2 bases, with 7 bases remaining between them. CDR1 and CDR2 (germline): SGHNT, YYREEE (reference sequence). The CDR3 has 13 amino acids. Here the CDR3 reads CASSLNSNYGYTF. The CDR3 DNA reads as TGTGCCAGCAGCTTAAACTCCAACTATGGCTACACCTTC.

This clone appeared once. The CDR3 sequence is CASSQGGSGGYTF. CDR3 in DNA: TGTGCCAGCAGCCAGGGGGGTTCTGGAGGCTACACCTTC. The V and J genes are TRBV9 and TRBJ1-2; 7 bases match TRBD1. The CDR3 totals 13 residues. V lost 4 bases and J lost 8; bases outside the gene matches: 8. CDR1 SGDLS and CDR2 YYNGEE come from the germline V gene.

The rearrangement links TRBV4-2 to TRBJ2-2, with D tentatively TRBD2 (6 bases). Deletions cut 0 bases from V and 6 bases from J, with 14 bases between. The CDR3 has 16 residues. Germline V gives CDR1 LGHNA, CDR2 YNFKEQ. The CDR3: CASSQEVGSGSGELFF. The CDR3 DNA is TGTGCCAGCAGCCAAGAGGTCGGGAGTGGTTCCGGGGAGCTGTTTTTT.

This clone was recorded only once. In DNA, the CDR3 is TGCGCCAGCAGCTTGGATACCCGGAACGTCTACACCTTC. Translating it yields CASSLDTRNVYTF. The rearrangement joins TRBV5-1 to TRBJ1-2, with unresolved D. Trimming cost V 0 bases and J 10 bases, with 13 bases left between them. The germline gives CDR1 SGHRS, CDR2 YFSETQ. This CDR3 spans 13 amino acids.

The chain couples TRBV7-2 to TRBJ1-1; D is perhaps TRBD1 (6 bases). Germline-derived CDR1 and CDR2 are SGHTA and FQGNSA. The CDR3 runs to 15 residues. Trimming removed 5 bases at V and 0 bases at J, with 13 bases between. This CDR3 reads CASSRGTTMNTEAFF. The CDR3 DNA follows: TGTGCCAGCAGCCGCGGGACAACTATGAACACTGAAGCTTTCTTT.

The CDR3: CASSVDRGVYEQYF. The CDR3 DNA is TGTGCCAGCAGCGTAGATAGGGGCGTGTACGAGCAGTACTTC. The chain employs TRBV9 and TRBJ2-7; tentative D call: TRBD1 (5 bases). The length of the CDR3 is 14 residues. V was cut by 0 bases and J by 4 bases, with 11 bases left in between. The germline gives CDR1 SGDLS, CDR2 YYNGEE.

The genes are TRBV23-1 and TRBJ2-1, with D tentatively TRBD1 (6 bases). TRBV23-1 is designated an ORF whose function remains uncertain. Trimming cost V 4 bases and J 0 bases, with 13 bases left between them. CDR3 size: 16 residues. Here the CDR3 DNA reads TGCGCCAGCAGTCTGACAGGTTTGGGCTCCTACAATGAGCAGTTCTTC. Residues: CASSLTGLGSYNEQFF.

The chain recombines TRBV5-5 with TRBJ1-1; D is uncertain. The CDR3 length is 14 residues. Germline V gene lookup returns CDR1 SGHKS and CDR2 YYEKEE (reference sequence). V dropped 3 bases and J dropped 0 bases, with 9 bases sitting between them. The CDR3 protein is CASSWGDMNTEAFF. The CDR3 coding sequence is TGTGCCAGCAGCTGGGGAGATATGAACACTGAAGCTTTCTTT.

CDR3 bases: TGTGCCAGCAGCTTAACGGGAGTTGCTGGAAACACCATATATTTT. Residues: CASSLTGVAGNTIYF. The rearrangement links TRBV7-2 to TRBJ1-3, with D hard to call. V was pared by 2 bases and J by 2 bases, with 10 bases between. Germline assignment: CDR1 SGHTA and CDR2 FQGNSA. CDR3 length: 15 amino acids.

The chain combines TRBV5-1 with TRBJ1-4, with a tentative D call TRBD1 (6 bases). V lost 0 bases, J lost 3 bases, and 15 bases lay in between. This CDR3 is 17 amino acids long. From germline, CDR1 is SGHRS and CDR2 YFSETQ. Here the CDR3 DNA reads TGCGCCAGCAGCTTGGAAACGGGGGGCACATCTAATGAAAAACTGTTTTTT. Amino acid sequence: CASSLETGGTSNEKLFF.

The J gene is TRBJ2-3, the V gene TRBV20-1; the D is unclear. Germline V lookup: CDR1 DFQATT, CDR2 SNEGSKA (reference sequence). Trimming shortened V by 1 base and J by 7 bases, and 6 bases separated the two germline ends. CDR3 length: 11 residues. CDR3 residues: CSARVRNTQYF. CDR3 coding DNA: TGCAGTGCTAGAGTCAGGAATACGCAGTATTTT.

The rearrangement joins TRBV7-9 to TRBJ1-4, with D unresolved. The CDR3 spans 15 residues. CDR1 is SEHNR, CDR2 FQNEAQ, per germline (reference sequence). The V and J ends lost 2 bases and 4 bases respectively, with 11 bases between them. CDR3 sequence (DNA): TGTGCCAGCAGCTTAATGGGAGGGTTTAATGAAAAACTGTTTTTT. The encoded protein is CASSLMGGFNEKLFF.

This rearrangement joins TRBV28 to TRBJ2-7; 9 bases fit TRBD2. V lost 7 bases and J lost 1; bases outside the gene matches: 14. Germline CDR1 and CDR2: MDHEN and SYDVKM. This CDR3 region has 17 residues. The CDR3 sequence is CASIPGSGGADSYEQYF. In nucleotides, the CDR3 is TGTGCCAGCATCCCCGGTAGCGGGGGCGCTGATTCCTACGAGCAGTACTTC. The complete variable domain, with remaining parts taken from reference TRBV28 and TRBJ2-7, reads DVKVTQSSRYLVKRTGEKVFLECVQDMDHENMFWYRQDPGLGLRLIYFSYDVKMKEKGDIPEGYSVSREKKERFSLILESASTNQTSMYLCASIPGSGGADSYEQYFGPGTRLTVT.

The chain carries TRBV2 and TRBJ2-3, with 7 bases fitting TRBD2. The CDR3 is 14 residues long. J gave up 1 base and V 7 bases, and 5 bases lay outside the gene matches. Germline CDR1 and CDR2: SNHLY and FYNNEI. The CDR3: CASTGGGGTDTQYF. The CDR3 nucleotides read TGTGCCAGCACGGGAGGCGGGGGCACAGATACGCAGTATTTT.

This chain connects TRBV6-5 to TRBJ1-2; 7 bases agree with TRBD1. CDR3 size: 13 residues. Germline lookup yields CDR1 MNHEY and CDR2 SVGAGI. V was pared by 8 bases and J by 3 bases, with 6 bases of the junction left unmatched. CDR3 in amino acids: CASRDSVYYGYTF. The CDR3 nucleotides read TGTGCCAGCCGGGACAGCGTATACTATGGCTACACCTTC.

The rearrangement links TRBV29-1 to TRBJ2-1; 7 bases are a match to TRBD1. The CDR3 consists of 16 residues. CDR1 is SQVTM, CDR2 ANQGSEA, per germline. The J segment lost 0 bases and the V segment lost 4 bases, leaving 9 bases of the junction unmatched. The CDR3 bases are TGCAGCGTTGGGGGGAGAGGGGGCCGCTCCTACAATGAGCAGTTCTTC. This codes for CSVGGRGGRSYNEQFF.

The CDR3 coding sequence is TGTGCCAGCAGCGTAGAGCCAGGGGGGTCGGACACTGAAGCTTTCTTT. The encoded protein is CASSVEPGGSDTEAFF. The gene calls are TRBV9 and TRBJ1-1, with TRBD1 matching over 7 bases. The CDR3 has 16 residues. V lost 0 bases, J lost 3 bases, and 8 bases stayed unmatched. CDR1 and CDR2 (germline): SGDLS, YYNGEE.

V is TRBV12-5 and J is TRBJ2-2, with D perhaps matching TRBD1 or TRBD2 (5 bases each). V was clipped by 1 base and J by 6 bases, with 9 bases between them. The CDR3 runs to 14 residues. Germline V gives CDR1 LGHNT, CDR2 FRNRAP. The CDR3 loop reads CASGLGGKAGELFF. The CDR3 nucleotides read TGTGCTAGTGGTTTGGGGGGGAAGGCCGGGGAGCTGTTTTTT. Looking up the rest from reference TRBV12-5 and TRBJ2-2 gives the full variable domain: DARVTQTPRHKVTEMGQEVTMRCQPILGHNTVFWYRQTMMQGLELLAYFRNRAPLDDSGMPKDRFSAEMPDATLATLKIQPSEPRDSAVYFCASGLGGKAGELFFGEGSRLTVL.

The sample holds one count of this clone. The CDR3 protein is CASSFFNRDRGTGELFF. Here the CDR3 DNA reads TGCGCCAGCAGTTTCTTTAACCGGGACAGGGGCACCGGGGAGCTGTTTTTT. The V gene is TRBV10-2, the J gene TRBJ2-2; 10 bases agree with TRBD1. CDR1 WSHSY and CDR2 SAAADI come from the germline V gene. V gave up 5 bases and J gave up 4 bases; unmatched junction bases: 10. The CDR3 has 17 amino acids.

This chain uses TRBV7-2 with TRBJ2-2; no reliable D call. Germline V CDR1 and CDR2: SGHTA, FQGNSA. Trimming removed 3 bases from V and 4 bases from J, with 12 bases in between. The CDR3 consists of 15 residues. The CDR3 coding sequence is TGTGCCAGCAGCTTCGGTCAGTGGGGCACCGGGGAGCTGTTTTTT. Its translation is CASSFGQWGTGELFF.

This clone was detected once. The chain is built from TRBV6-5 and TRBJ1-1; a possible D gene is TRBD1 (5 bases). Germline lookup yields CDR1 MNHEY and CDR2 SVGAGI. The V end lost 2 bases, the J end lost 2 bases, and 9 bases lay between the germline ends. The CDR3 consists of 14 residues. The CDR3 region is CASSYAGLNTEAFF. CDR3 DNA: TGTGCCAGCAGTTACGCGGGGCTCAACACTGAAGCTTTCTTT.

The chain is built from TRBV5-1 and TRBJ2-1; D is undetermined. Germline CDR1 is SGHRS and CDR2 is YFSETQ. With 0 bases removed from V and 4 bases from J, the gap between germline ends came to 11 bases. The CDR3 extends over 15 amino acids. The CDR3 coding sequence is TGCGCCAGCAGCTTGGTTCCTAGAATTTACAATGAGCAGTTCTTC. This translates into CASSLVPRIYNEQFF.

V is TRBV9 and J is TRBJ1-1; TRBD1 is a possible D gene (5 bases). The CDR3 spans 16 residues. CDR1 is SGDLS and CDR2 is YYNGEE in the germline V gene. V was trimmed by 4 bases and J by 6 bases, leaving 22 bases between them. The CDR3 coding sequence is TGTGCCAGCAGCCGGGGAGCTCCACTCGGGGGTCCTGAAGCTTTCTTT. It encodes CASSRGAPLGGPEAFF.

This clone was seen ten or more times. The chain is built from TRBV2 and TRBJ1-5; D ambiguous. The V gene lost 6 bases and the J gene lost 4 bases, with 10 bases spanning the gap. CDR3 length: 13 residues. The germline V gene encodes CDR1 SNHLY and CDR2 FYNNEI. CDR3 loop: CASRQSTNQPQHF. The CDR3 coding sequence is TGTGCCAGCAGGCAGAGCACGAATCAGCCCCAGCATTTT.

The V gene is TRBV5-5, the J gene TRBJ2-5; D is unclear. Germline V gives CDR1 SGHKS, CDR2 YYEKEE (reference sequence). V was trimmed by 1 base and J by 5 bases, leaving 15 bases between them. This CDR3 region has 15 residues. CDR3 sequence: CASSLFSGVQETQYF. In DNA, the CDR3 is TGTGCCAGCAGCTTGTTTTCTGGGGTCCAGGAGACCCAGTACTTC.

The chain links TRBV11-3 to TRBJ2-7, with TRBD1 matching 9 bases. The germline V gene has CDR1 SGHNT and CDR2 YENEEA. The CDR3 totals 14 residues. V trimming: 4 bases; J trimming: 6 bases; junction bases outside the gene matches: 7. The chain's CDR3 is CASSWDRASIEQYF. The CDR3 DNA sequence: TGTGCCAGCAGCTGGGACAGGGCCAGCATCGAGCAGTACTTC.